A single sample gave rise to the 29 T cell receptor beta chains below, sequenced in a study of spatial heterogeneity in lung cancer. The antigens these receptors bind are not known. Time point noted: sample taken at primary tumor resection. Findings of the study overall: Counts of expanded intratumoral alpha and beta TCRs tracked tumor mutation counts.

TCRdb processed the 5' RACE reads anew with MiXCR; each CDR3 protein has one entry. Counted here are some 96,000 distinct CDR3 sequences, around 4.8% occurring once; the ten biggest clones make up approximately 21%. Material: lung tumor tissue, obtained at surgery. The receptors come from a male donor with early-stage non-small cell lung cancer.

V usage is TRBV6-1 and J usage is TRBJ2-3; D may be TRBD1 (6 bases). The CDR3 length is 12 residues. Per germline, CDR1 MNHNS and CDR2 SASEGT. V was cut by 3 bases and J by 8 bases, with 9 bases left in between. The CDR3 loop reads CASSDEGVTQYF. The CDR3 region has the DNA TGTGCCAGCAGTGACGAGGGGGTTACGCAGTATTTT.

This clonotype was seen a handful of times. The V gene is TRBV7-8, the J gene TRBJ1-5, with TRBD1 as a possible D gene (5 bases). Trimming pared 7 bases from V and 7 bases from J, leaving 14 bases between. The germline V gene has CDR1 SGHVS and CDR2 FQNEAQ. CDR3 length: 13 amino acids. The DNA for the CDR3 is TGTGCCAGCACCCTGTGGGGGGAGCAGCCCCAGCATTTT. It translates to CASTLWGEQPQHF.

At least ten counts were recorded for this clonotype. The rearrangement joins TRBV10-3 to TRBJ2-1, with TRBD2 matching over 10 bases. Germline V gene data show CDR1 as ENHRY and CDR2 as SYGVKD. This CDR3 spans 14 amino acids. J lost 1 base, V lost 8 bases, and 2 bases had no gene match. CDR3 sequence reads: CAIQTSGSYNEQFF. Here the CDR3 DNA reads TGTGCCATCCAGACTAGCGGGTCCTACAATGAGCAGTTCTTC.

The J gene is TRBJ2-1, the V gene TRBV20-1; 9 nucleotides agree with TRBD2. CDR3 length: 17 residues. CDR1 and CDR2 (germline): DFQATT, SNEGSKA (reference sequence). The junction had 11 bases not matched to a gene; V was cut back by 0 bases and J by 5 bases. Written as DNA, the CDR3 is TGCAGTGCTAGAGATCTTGCCCGTCGCGGGAGGGACAATGAGCAGTTCTTC. Encoded protein: CSARDLARRGRDNEQFF.

This clonotype was found many times. The chain joins TRBV20-1 to TRBJ2-7; D gene ambiguous. CDR1 and CDR2 (germline): DFQATT, SNEGSKA (reference sequence). This CDR3 has 12 amino acids. The ends were cut back, 3 bases at V and 2 bases at J, with 8 bases in the middle. The CDR3 DNA follows: TGCAGTGCTAGGCAGTCTACCTACGAGCAGTACTTC. This codes for CSARQSTYEQYF.

This clonotype came up many times. The J gene is TRBJ1-3, the V gene TRBV3-1, with TRBD1 matching over 10 bases. Germline values: CDR1 LGHDT, CDR2 YNNKEL (reference sequence). Losses at the gene ends were 4 bases for V and 6 bases for J; bases not matched to a gene: 6. CDR3 length: 15 amino acids. CDR3 sequence: CASSPGQGLLNTIYF. Written as DNA, the CDR3 is TGTGCCAGCAGCCCGGGACAGGGGCTCTTAAACACCATATATTTT.

This clonotype was recorded at least ten times. The gene calls are TRBV7-9 and TRBJ2-1, with 9 nucleotides matching TRBD2. This CDR3 has 17 amino acids. Losses at the gene ends were 5 bases for V and 1 base for J; bases not matched to a gene: 9. Germline V CDR1 and CDR2: SEHNR, FQNEAQ (reference sequence). The CDR3 DNA follows: TGTGCCAGCAGCCCACCGCCTAGCGGGGATTCCTACAATGAGCAGTTCTTC. Translating gives CASSPPPSGDSYNEQFF. Combining the CDR3 with reference TRBV7-9 and TRBJ2-1 gives the whole variable domain DTGVSQNPRHKITKRGQNVTFRCDPISEHNRLYWYRQTLGQGPEFLTYFQNEAQLEKSRLLSDRFSAERPKGSFSTLEIQRTEQGDSAMYLCASSPPPSGDSYNEQFFGPGTRLTVL.

This clonotype was counted ten times or more. This chain links TRBV10-1 with TRBJ2-7; the D gene is possibly TRBD2 (5 bases). Germline CDR1 WNHNN, CDR2 SYGVQD (reference sequence). CDR3 length: 14 amino acids. V lost 7 bases, J lost 2 bases, and 15 bases lay in between. For the CDR3, the DNA is TGCGCCAGCAATGAAATGACGGAGGCCTACGAGCAGTACTTC. It codes for CASNEMTEAYEQYF.

This clonotype occurred many times. V and J are TRBV5-1 and TRBJ1-1; D is unclear. Trimming pared 0 bases from V and 1 base from J, leaving 7 bases between. The CDR3 contains 14 residues. Germline V gene data show CDR1 as SGHRS and CDR2 as YFSETQ. The CDR3 sequence is CASSLERRNTEAFF. For the CDR3, the DNA is TGCGCCAGCAGCTTGGAGAGGAGGAACACTGAAGCTTTCTTT.

This clonotype has ten or more counts. The V call is TRBV28, the J call TRBJ2-7; TRBD2 is a possible D gene (5 bases). Looked up from germline, CDR1 is MDHEN and CDR2 is SYDVKM. CDR3 length: 14 residues. V lost 5 bases and J lost 2, with 13 bases in between. CDR3 DNA: TGTGCCAGCAGTGCGGGCCTCATAACCTACGAGCAGTACTTC. Translating it yields CASSAGLITYEQYF.

The rearrangement links TRBV2 to TRBJ2-1, with D unclear. Deletions cut 3 bases from V and 10 bases from J, with 10 bases between. CDR3 size: 12 residues. The germline V gene has CDR1 SNHLY and CDR2 FYNNEI. In DNA, the CDR3 is TGTGCCAGCAGTGACGGTAGCAGGGAGCAGTTCTTC. Protein sequence: CASSDGSREQFF.

This clonotype was seen repeatedly, ten times or more. The chain recombines TRBV7-2 with TRBJ1-1; no clear D gene. The V end was cut by 2 bases, the J end by 5 bases, with 6 bases between. Germline values: CDR1 SGHTA, CDR2 FQGNSA. This CDR3 spans 12 amino acids. CDR3 amino acids: CASSLRETEAFF. Here the CDR3 DNA reads TGTGCCAGCAGCTTAAGAGAGACTGAAGCTTTCTTT.

In its sample, this clonotype was seen many times. This chain uses TRBV5-1 with TRBJ2-2; 8 nucleotides match TRBD2. Germline CDR1 reads SGHRS; CDR2 reads YFSETQ. The CDR3 sequence is 15 residues long. Germline trimming cut 2 bases from V and 6 bases from J; bases unmatched to any gene: 6. In nucleotides, the CDR3 is TGCGCCAGCAGCTTATCAGCGGGAGAGGCCGGGGAGCTGTTTTTT. Translating it yields CASSLSAGEAGELFF.

This clonotype was counted many times. The chain joins TRBV10-2 to TRBJ1-4; D may be TRBD1 (6 bases). Germline values: CDR1 WSHSY, CDR2 SAAADI. Trimming took off 7 bases at V and 5 bases at J, with 11 bases between the two ends. There are 13 residues in the CDR3. The CDR3, as DNA: TGCGCCAGCACAGGGGCCTTGAATGAAAAACTGTTTTTT. Protein: CASTGALNEKLFF.

This clonotype was counted at least ten times. The genes are TRBV28 and TRBJ2-5; D is undetermined. The V gene lost 6 bases and the J gene lost 4 bases, with 12 bases spanning the gap. CDR3 length: 13 residues. Germline V gives CDR1 MDHEN, CDR2 SYDVKM. The CDR3: CASSHPPTETQYF. CDR3 sequence (DNA): TGTGCCAGCAGCCACCCCCCCACAGAGACCCAGTACTTC.

This clonotype was observed many times. This chain joins TRBV7-9 and TRBJ1-4; D perhaps matches TRBD1 (5 bases). Trimming removed 1 base at V and 8 bases at J, with 11 bases between. This CDR3 is 14 amino acids long. Germline V gene sequence: CDR1 SEHNR, CDR2 FQNEAQ (reference sequence). The CDR3 region has the DNA TGTGCCAGCAGCTTAGGTGGGGCAGAAGAAAAACTGTTTTTT. This encodes CASSLGGAEEKLFF.

V gene TRBV6-5 combines with J gene TRBJ2-7; TRBD2 might be the D (5 bases). CDR1 is MNHEY, CDR2 SVGAGI, per germline. The CDR3 is 15 residues long. The V end was cut by 0 bases, the J end by 2 bases, with 11 bases between. The CDR3 region is CASSYSRYGTYEQYF. For the CDR3, the DNA is TGTGCCAGCAGTTACTCGCGGTACGGGACCTACGAGCAGTACTTC.

Many counts were recorded for this clonotype. CDR3 sequence reads: CAVFPPNTGELFF. Here the CDR3 DNA reads TGTGCCGTCTTCCCCCCGAACACCGGGGAGCTGTTTTTT. The rearrangement joins TRBV6-1 to TRBJ2-2; no reliable D call. The germline gives CDR1 MNHNS, CDR2 SASEGT. The length of the CDR3 is 13 residues. Trimming removed 11 bases from V and 0 bases from J, with 10 bases in between.

The table lists this clonotype with many counts. V gene TRBV28 combines with J gene TRBJ2-1, with 8 bases matching TRBD2. The trim removed 5 bases at V and 7 bases at J, leaving 10 bases unmatched. The CDR3 contains 15 residues. Germline V gene lookup returns CDR1 MDHEN and CDR2 SYDVKM. The CDR3 region has the DNA TGTGCCAGCAGTCCTTCGGGAGGGCCTAGAAATGAGCAGTTCTTC. This encodes CASSPSGGPRNEQFF.

This clonotype came up many times. The gene calls are TRBV27 and TRBJ2-1, with TRBD1 as a possible D gene (6 bases). This CDR3 has 15 residues. V shed 5 bases and J shed 5 bases, with 16 bases lying between them. Germline V CDR1 and CDR2: MNHEY, SMNVEV (reference sequence). The CDR3 spells CASSLDRSGHNEQFF. The CDR3 nucleotides are TGTGCCAGCAGTCTCGACAGGTCGGGACACAATGAGCAGTTCTTC.

The V and J genes are TRBV9 and TRBJ2-5; D gene unclear. Trimming removed 3 bases at V and 1 base at J, with 13 bases between. Germline CDR1 is SGDLS and CDR2 is YYNGEE. The CDR3 has 15 residues. DNA for the CDR3: TGTGCCAGCAGCGGGCCCCTGGGGTCCCAAGAGACCCAGTACTTC. It is translated as CASSGPLGSQETQYF.

Many counts were recorded for this clonotype. This chain connects TRBV28 to TRBJ1-1; tentative D call: TRBD1 (5 bases). The V and J ends lost 3 bases and 4 bases respectively, with 9 bases between them. The CDR3 sequence is 13 residues long. Germline V gives CDR1 MDHEN, CDR2 SYDVKM. CDR3 sequence reads: CASSLVRATEAFF. The CDR3 region has the DNA TGTGCCAGCAGTTTGGTCAGGGCCACTGAAGCTTTCTTT. Full variable domain (remainder filled in from reference TRBV28 and TRBJ1-1): DVKVTQSSRYLVKRTGEKVFLECVQDMDHENMFWYRQDPGLGLRLIYFSYDVKMKEKGDIPEGYSVSREKKERFSLILESASTNQTSMYLCASSLVRATEAFFGQGTRLTVV.

This clonotype was recorded at least ten times. The chain combines TRBV10-1 with TRBJ2-1, with D uncertain. V gave up 5 bases and J gave up 9 bases, with 14 bases separating them. Germline V CDR1 and CDR2: WNHNN, SYGVQD (reference sequence). The length of the CDR3 is 13 residues. The DNA for the CDR3 is TGCGCCAGCAGTCTTTACTTGCTTGGTGAGCAGTTCTTC. Residues: CASSLYLLGEQFF.

This clonotype was observed at least ten times. The genes are TRBV7-7 and TRBJ2-2, with D unclear. The CDR3 totals 17 residues. With 6 bases removed from V and 7 bases from J, the gap between germline ends came to 24 bases. Germline CDR1 reads SSHAT; CDR2 reads FNYEAQ (reference sequence). The CDR3 DNA reads as TGTGCCAGCAGTCCCATCAGTTGGCGAGTGAGAAACGGGGAGCTGTTTTTT. Residues: CASSPISWRVRNGELFF.

At least ten counts were recorded for this clonotype. This rearrangement joins TRBV5-6 to TRBJ2-3; the match to TRBD1 covers 8 bases. From germline, CDR1 is SGHDT and CDR2 YYEEEE. The J segment lost 10 bases and the V segment lost 2 bases, leaving 12 bases of the junction unmatched. CDR3 length: 15 amino acids. CDR3 sequence: CASSLERRQGIAQYF. The CDR3 region has the DNA TGTGCCAGCAGCTTAGAGCGCCGACAGGGGATAGCGCAGTATTTT.

This clonotype was counted ten times or more. This rearrangement joins TRBV20-1 to TRBJ2-1; TRBD2 aligns across 7 bases. Germline V gene lookup returns CDR1 DFQATT and CDR2 SNEGSKA (reference sequence). The CDR3 has 14 amino acids. The V and J ends lost 2 bases and 4 bases, in that order; junction bases with no gene match: 5. This CDR3 reads CSARPGAGYNEQFF. CDR3 bases: TGCAGTGCTAGACCGGGAGCGGGGTACAATGAGCAGTTCTTC.

Ten or more counts support this clonotype. V is TRBV28 and J is TRBJ2-7; D perhaps matches TRBD1 (5 bases). Trimming stripped 6 bases from V and 4 bases from J, with 16 bases between. This CDR3 is 14 amino acids long. Germline V CDR1 and CDR2: MDHEN, SYDVKM. CDR3 sequence: CASSPPQGTYEQYF. The CDR3, as DNA: TGTGCCAGCAGCCCGCCCCAGGGAACTTACGAGCAGTACTTC.

This clonotype appeared many times. The chain combines TRBV29-1 with TRBJ1-2; D unresolved. The CDR3 contains 12 residues. CDR1 and CDR2 (germline): SQVTM, ANQGSEA. V lost 7 bases, J lost 4 bases, and 13 bases lay in between. CDR3 nucleotide sequence: TGCAGCGCCTATCCAGGACCCTATGGCTACACCTTC. It codes for CSAYPGPYGYTF.

In its sample, this clonotype was seen many times. The chain links TRBV28 to TRBJ1-1; no clear D gene. CDR1 and CDR2 (germline): MDHEN, SYDVKM. Trimming stripped 6 bases from V and 2 bases from J, with 16 bases between. The CDR3 has 15 residues. CDR3 DNA sequence: TGTGCCAGCAGCCCCCACTCGGGCGTAAACACTGAAGCTTTCTTT. Protein sequence: CASSPHSGVNTEAFF.